This TCR beta chain came from a study of blood T cells in healthy people across ages. Donors gave around 10 milliliters of peripheral blood apiece. Germline assignment: CDR1 LGHDT and CDR2 YNNKEL (reference sequence). CDR3 size: 14 residues. Deletions cut 1 base from V and 8 bases from J, with 12 bases between. Next came a second PCR, run for about 6 to 12 cycles, which used a sample-barcoded 5' primer along with a J-beta primer mix. One entry per CDR3 protein, called by TCRdb with MiXCR from the 5' RACE reads. The sample lists roughly 2 million distinct CDR3 sequences, 49% seen once, with around 2.1% in the top ten. This clonotype occurred a few times.

This receptor was identified in a woman aged 40 to 50 in good health. The chain recombines TRBV3-1 with TRBJ2-1; D gene ambiguous. The source material was blood. CDR3 DNA sequence: TGTGCCAGCAGCCAAGCTAACCCGACGGATGAGCAGTTCTTC. Protein product: CASSQANPTDEQFF.